Below, 13 T cell receptor beta chains from the same sample are listed, as sequenced in a study of T cell responses to AZD1222 COVID-19 vaccine. The method was immunoSEQ multiplex PCR; TCRdb's version includes in-frame clones alone and lacks a portion of them. Among about 150,000 clones listed, roughly 91% were seen once. The sample here was peripheral blood, taken on day 0 of AZD1222 vaccination. The receptors were sampled from an adult in good health.

V and J are TRBV7-3 and TRBJ2-7, with D possibly called TRBD1 or TRBD2 (6 bases each). This CDR3 comprises 13 residues. Looked up from germline, CDR1 is SGHTA and CDR2 is FQGTGA. Trimming cost V 3 bases and J 3 bases, with 9 bases left between them. The CDR3 here is CASSFGGGYEQYF. The CDR3 DNA reads as TGTGCCAGCAGCTTCGGGGGCGGCTACGAGCAGTACTTC.

The CDR3 region is CASSPPNRGNEQFF. The CDR3 coding sequence is TGTGCCAGCAGCCCCCCAAACAGGGGCAATGAGCAGTTCTTC. The V call is TRBV5-4, the J call TRBJ2-1; TRBD1 matches at 7 bases. This CDR3 comprises 14 residues. Per germline, CDR1 SGHNT and CDR2 YYREEE (reference sequence). After removal of 4 bases from V and 6 bases from J, the junction contained 7 bases not matched to a gene.

The chain combines TRBV12-3 or TRBV12-4 with TRBJ1-3; D is possibly TRBD1 (5 bases). V lost 11 bases and J lost 2, with 13 bases in between. The CDR3 runs to 13 residues. The CDR3 here is CACAGGPGNTIYF. CDR3 nucleotides: TGTGCCTGCGCCGGGGGACCTGGAAACACCATATATTTT.

The chain employs TRBV30 and TRBJ1-2; D ambiguous. Germline V CDR1 and CDR2: GTSNPN, SVGIG (reference sequence). Trimming left V 4 bases short and J 5 bases short, with 8 bases between. The CDR3 is 11 amino acids. CDR3 sequence (DNA): TGTGCCTGGAACTATATATATGGCTACACCTTC. Residues: CAWNYIYGYTF.

This clone was detected once. The chain uses TRBV4-1 and TRBJ1-2; D is undetermined. The V and J ends lost 2 bases and 5 bases respectively, with 12 bases between them. Germline CDR1 reads MGHRA; CDR2 reads YSYEKL. The CDR3 spans 14 residues. The CDR3 loop reads CASSQTRVGYGYTF. The CDR3 DNA follows: TGCGCCAGCAGCCAAACCCGCGTGGGATATGGCTACACCTTC.

This clone occurred once. The V gene is TRBV19, the J gene TRBJ2-1; D uncertain. Trimming removed 10 bases from V and 5 bases from J, with 21 bases in between. The CDR3 totals 15 residues. CDR1 and CDR2 (germline): LNHDA, SQIVND (reference sequence). The CDR3 DNA is TGTGCCATCGCCGCCCCCGGGTCGAGCCACAATGAGCAGTTCTTC. Encoded protein: CAIAAPGSSHNEQFF.

This clone was picked up a small number of times. This chain connects TRBV6-5 to TRBJ2-7; unclear D gene. There are 14 residues in the CDR3. Germline CDR1 and CDR2: MNHEY and SVGAGI. V gave up 6 bases and J gave up 2 bases, with 14 bases separating them. The CDR3 sequence is CASRVGFRAYEQYF. The DNA for the CDR3 is TGTGCCAGCAGGGTCGGGTTTAGGGCCTACGAGCAGTACTTC.

This clone was seen only once. The chain carries TRBV6-5 and TRBJ1-2, with 7 bases lining up with TRBD1. The ends lost 5 bases at V and 2 bases at J; junction bases unmatched: 5. CDR1 is MNHEY, CDR2 SVGAGI, per germline. The CDR3 runs to 14 residues. CDR3 loop: CASSINRGNYGYTF. Written as DNA, the CDR3 is TGTGCCAGCAGTATAAACAGGGGAAACTATGGCTACACCTTC.

This chain joins TRBV7-2 and TRBJ2-3, with 8 bases identical to TRBD2. Germline loops: CDR1 SGHTA, CDR2 FQGNSA. V was pared by 5 bases and J by 4 bases, with 11 bases of the junction left unmatched. The CDR3 consists of 16 residues. This CDR3 is CASSLQLAVGADTQYF. DNA of the CDR3: TGTGCCAGCAGCCTCCAACTAGCGGTAGGGGCAGATACGCAGTATTTT. Looking up the rest from reference TRBV7-2 and TRBJ2-3 gives the full variable domain: GAGVSQSPSNKVTEKGKDVELRCDPISGHTALYWYRQSLGQGLEFLIYFQGNSAPDKSGLPSDRFSAERTGGSVSTLTIQRTQQEDSAVYLCASSLQLAVGADTQYFGPGTRLTVL.

A remark on this clone: Relative to the germline gene, one junction end is altered; a read error may explain this. This chain joins TRBV7-7 and TRBJ1-2; the match to TRBD1 covers 7 bases. Germline CDR1 reads SSHAT; CDR2 reads FNYEAQ (reference sequence). The CDR3 is 16 amino acids. DNA for the CDR3: TGTGCTAGCAGCTTAGCGTGGACAGGTCGGGAGTATGGCTACACCTTC. The encoded protein is CASSLAWTGREYGYTF.

This clone was counted a single time. This chain uses TRBV5-1 with TRBJ1-6, with 7 bases lining up with TRBD1. J lost 6 bases, V lost 4 bases, and 4 bases had no gene match. CDR3 length: 14 amino acids. Germline V gene sequence: CDR1 SGHRS, CDR2 YFSETQ. CDR3 in DNA: TGCGCCAGCAGCCACGGGACAGTTAATTCACCCCTCCACTTT. This encodes CASSHGTVNSPLHF.

The chain joins TRBV11-3 to TRBJ2-7; maybe TRBD2 (6 bases). CDR1 SGHNT and CDR2 YENEEA come from the germline V gene. There are 14 residues in the CDR3. Trimming pared 8 bases from V and 6 bases from J, leaving 20 bases between. CDR3 amino acids: CASAASGDLAEQYF. CDR3 bases: TGTGCCAGCGCTGCCTCGGGGGATCTGGCCGAGCAGTACTTC.

The rearrangement uses TRBV25-1 and TRBJ1-1, with D maybe TRBD1 (6 bases). The CDR3 has 12 residues. Deletions cut 7 bases from V and 4 bases from J, with 10 bases between. Germline assignment: CDR1 MGHDK and CDR2 SYGVNS. This CDR3 is CASKTGPTEAFF. The CDR3 DNA reads TGTGCCAGCAAGACAGGTCCCACTGAAGCTTTCTTT. The full variable domain, with the rest looked up from reference TRBV25-1 and TRBJ1-1, is EADIYQTPRYLVIGTGKKITLECSQTMGHDKMYWYQQDPGMELHLIHYSYGVNSTEKGDLSSESTVSRIRTEHFPLTLESARPSHTSQYLCASKTGPTEAFFGQGTRLTVV.